The 16 T cell receptor beta chains listed next were all sequenced from one sample in a study of CD8 T cells in Susac syndrome. The RNA input was roughly 0.45 to 1 ug, and it was reverse transcribed with random hexamers. TCRdb reprocessed the immunoSEQ multiplex PCR reads via MiXCR and lists one record per CDR3 protein. The data show approximately 53,000 distinct CDR3 sequences, about 92% seen once. Sequenced input: CD8+ T cells from PBMCs. The source is a human donor with multiple sclerosis.

CDR3 loop: CASSQAAGTSYEQYF. In DNA form, the CDR3 reads TGTGCCAGCAGCCAAGCGGCGGGGACCTCCTACGAGCAGTACTTC. The rearrangement links TRBV3-1 to TRBJ2-7, with D perhaps matching TRBD2 (6 bases). The V end lost 1 base, the J end lost 0 bases, and 10 bases lay between the germline ends. Germline V gene sequence: CDR1 LGHDT, CDR2 YNNKEL (reference sequence). There are 15 residues in the CDR3.

The rearrangement links TRBV24-1 to TRBJ2-1; a possible D gene is TRBD1 (6 bases). This CDR3 spans 17 amino acids. Trimming took 10 bases from V and 0 from J, leaving 21 bases between them. The germline V gene has CDR1 KGHDR and CDR2 SFDVKD. The CDR3 nucleotides read TGTGCCACTCCTACAGGGTACCGAACGAGCTCCTACAATGAGCAGTTCTTC. It translates to CATPTGYRTSSYNEQFF.

This clonotype appeared a few times. The chain recombines TRBV11-2 with TRBJ2-1; no clear D. The CDR3 length is 11 residues. Germline V CDR1 and CDR2: SGHAT, FQNNGV. V lost 1 base to trimming and J lost 13 bases, with 8 bases between them. CDR3 DNA sequence: TGTGCCAGCAGCTTAGGGTTAGATCAGTTCTTC. Protein sequence: CASSLGLDQFF.

The rearrangement uses TRBV30 and TRBJ2-2; 9 bases match TRBD2. This CDR3 is 14 amino acids long. V shed 4 bases and J 7 bases; nucleotides not matched to a gene: 7. Germline V CDR1 and CDR2: GTSNPN, SVGIG (reference sequence). The CDR3 nucleotides are TGTGCCTGGATGGGACTAGCTTTCCACGGGGAGCTGTTTTTT. Encoded protein: CAWMGLAFHGELFF.

The chain's CDR3 is CASSRDHNEQFF. The CDR3 region has the DNA TGTGCCAGCAGCCGGGACCACAATGAGCAGTTCTTC. The chain employs TRBV5-6 and TRBJ2-1; perhaps D is TRBD1 or TRBD2 (5 bases each). The CDR3 sequence is 12 residues long. The V and J ends lost 4 bases and 5 bases respectively, with 7 bases between them. Germline CDR1 SGHDT, CDR2 YYEEEE. The whole variable domain, remainder taken from reference TRBV5-6 and TRBJ2-1, is DAGVTQSPTHLIKTRGQQVTLRCSPKSGHDTVSWYQQALGQGPQFIFQYYEEEERQRGNFPDRFSGHQFPNYSSELNVNALLLGDSALYLCASSRDHNEQFFGPGTRLTVL.

This CDR3 is CAWGPGINNEQFF. In nucleotides, the CDR3 is TGTGCCTGGGGGCCGGGGATCAACAATGAGCAGTTCTTC. V is TRBV30 and J is TRBJ2-1, with D possibly matching TRBD2 (5 bases). This CDR3 is 13 amino acids long. The germline V gene encodes CDR1 GTSNPN and CDR2 SVGIG (reference sequence). Between the trimmed V and J ends, which lost 5 bases and 5 bases, there was a span of 13 bases.

The chain uses TRBV6-5 and TRBJ1-4; 7 bases agree with TRBD1. The junction had 5 bases not matched to a gene; V was cut back by 7 bases and J by 3 bases. Germline-derived CDR1 and CDR2 are MNHEY and SVGAGI. The CDR3 length is 14 residues. The CDR3 reads CASNLQGPNEKLFF. The CDR3, as DNA: TGTGCCAGCAACTTACAGGGGCCTAATGAAAAACTGTTTTTT.

The rearrangement uses TRBV5-4 and TRBJ1-5, with D unresolved. The CDR3 sequence is 12 residues long. Deletions cut 0 bases from V and 7 bases from J, with 5 bases between. Germline V gene data show CDR1 as SGHNT and CDR2 as YYREEE (reference sequence). This CDR3 reads CASSLDSQPQHF. The DNA for the CDR3 is TGTGCCAGCAGCTTGGACTCGCAGCCCCAGCATTTT.

The CDR3 bases are TGTGCCAGCAGCCCAAGAGTCGGGAACACCGGGGAGCTGTTTTTT. Translation gives CASSPRVGNTGELFF. The chain employs TRBV12-3 or TRBV12-4 and TRBJ2-2; D call uncertain. The CDR3 length is 15 residues. The V and J ends lost 6 bases and 1 base respectively, with 12 bases between them.

As regards this clonotype: Germline and junction disagree at one end, which may indicate a read error. The J gene is TRBJ2-7, the V gene TRBV10-1, with a possible D match to TRBD1 (6 bases). Germline V gene data show CDR1 as WNHNN and CDR2 as SYGVQD (reference sequence). CDR3 length: 13 residues. Written as DNA, the CDR3 is TGCGCCAGCAGTGATGGGACAAAGAAGCAACCAAACTTC. Residues: CASSDGTKKQPNF.

This clonotype showed up just once. The chain uses TRBV7-2 and TRBJ2-2; 7 bases line up with TRBD1. The CDR3 length is 15 residues. The junction had 4 bases not matched to a gene; V was cut back by 2 bases and J by 4 bases. Germline lookup yields CDR1 SGHTA and CDR2 FQGNSA. CDR3 coding DNA: TGTGCCAGCAGCTTAAGGACAGGACTCACCGGGGAGCTGTTTTTT. Protein sequence: CASSLRTGLTGELFF.

The chain employs TRBV10-3 and TRBJ2-5; maybe TRBD1 (6 bases). Trimming cost V 0 bases and J 5 bases, with 16 bases left between them. Looked up from germline, CDR1 is ENHRY and CDR2 is SYGVKD. The CDR3 consists of 16 residues. CDR3 region: CAISESGAPFSETQYF. CDR3 nucleotides: TGTGCCATCAGTGAGTCGGGGGCCCCGTTCTCCGAGACCCAGTACTTC.

This chain links TRBV7-2 with TRBJ2-5; D unresolved. Looked up from germline, CDR1 is SGHTA and CDR2 is FQGNSA. The V end was cut by 4 bases, the J end by 4 bases, with 13 bases between. This CDR3 is 14 amino acids long. The CDR3 region has the DNA TGTGCCAGCAGCTCCCCACCGATGATAGAGACCCAGTACTTC. This gives the protein CASSSPPMIETQYF.

This clonotype was found a few times. The gene calls are TRBV4-1 and TRBJ2-7, with D possibly TRBD1 on 6 matching bases. V lost 2 bases and J 4 bases, leaving 15 bases between the germline ends. CDR1 MGHRA and CDR2 YSYEKL come from the germline V gene. This CDR3 has 15 residues. CDR3: CASSQYDRSLYEQYF. The CDR3 bases are TGCGCCAGCAGCCAATATGACAGGAGTTTATACGAGCAGTACTTC.

The chain is built from TRBV4-3 and TRBJ1-4; D not certain. The CDR3 spans 16 residues. The germline V and J ends were trimmed by 6 bases and 0 bases, with 14 bases remaining between them. Germline CDR1 reads LGHNA; CDR2 reads YSLEER. The DNA of the CDR3 is TGCGCCAGCAGTCAAACCTTAGACGCAACTAATGAAAAACTGTTTTTT. This translates into CASSQTLDATNEKLFF.

The CDR3 bases are TGTGCCAGCAGCTTAGATACAGGTGTGAACACTGAAGCTTTCTTT. Amino acid sequence: CASSLDTGVNTEAFF. This rearrangement joins TRBV7-9 to TRBJ1-1, with D perhaps TRBD1 (5 bases). CDR3 length equals 15 residues. Looked up from germline, CDR1 is SEHNR and CDR2 is FQNEAQ (reference sequence). V lost 1 base to trimming and J lost 0 bases, with 9 bases between them. The variable domain in full, with the rest retrieved from reference TRBV7-9 and TRBJ1-1, is DTGVSQNPRHKITKRGQNVTFRCDPISEHNRLYWYRQTLGQGPEFLTYFQNEAQLEKSRLLSDRFSAERPKGSFSTLEIQRTEQGDSAMYLCASSLDTGVNTEAFFGQGTRLTVV.